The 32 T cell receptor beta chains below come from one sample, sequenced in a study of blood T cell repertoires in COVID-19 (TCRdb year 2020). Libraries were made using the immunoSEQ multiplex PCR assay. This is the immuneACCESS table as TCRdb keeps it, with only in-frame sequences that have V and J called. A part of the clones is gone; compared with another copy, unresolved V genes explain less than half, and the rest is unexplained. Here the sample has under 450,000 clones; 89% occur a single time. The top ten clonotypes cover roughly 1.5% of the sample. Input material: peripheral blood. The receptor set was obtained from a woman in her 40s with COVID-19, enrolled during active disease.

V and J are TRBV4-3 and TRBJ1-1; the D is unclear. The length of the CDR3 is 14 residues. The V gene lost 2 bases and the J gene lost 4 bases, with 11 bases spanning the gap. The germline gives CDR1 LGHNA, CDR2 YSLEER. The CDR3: CASSQPFSGTEAFF. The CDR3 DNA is TGCGCCAGCAGCCAACCTTTTAGTGGCACTGAAGCTTTCTTT.

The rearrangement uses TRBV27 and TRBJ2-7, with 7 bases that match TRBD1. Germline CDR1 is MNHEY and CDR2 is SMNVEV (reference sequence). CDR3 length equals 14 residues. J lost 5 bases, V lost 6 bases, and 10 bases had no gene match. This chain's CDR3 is CASSRKTGSDEQYF. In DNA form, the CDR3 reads TGTGCCAGCAGCAGAAAGACAGGGTCGGACGAGCAGTACTTC.

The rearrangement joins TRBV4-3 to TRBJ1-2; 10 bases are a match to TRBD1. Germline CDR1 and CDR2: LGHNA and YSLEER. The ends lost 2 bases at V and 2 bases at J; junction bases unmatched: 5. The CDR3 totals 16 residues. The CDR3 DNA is TGCGCCAGCAGCCAATTCCCGGGACAGGGGAACTATGGCTACACCTTC. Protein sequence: CASSQFPGQGNYGYTF.

The CDR3 sequence is CASTGTGTNGYTF. For the CDR3, the DNA is TGTGCCAGCACCGGGACAGGGACTAATGGCTACACCTTC. The rearrangement uses TRBV25-1 and TRBJ1-2, with 9 bases lining up with TRBD1. V lost 7 bases to trimming and J lost 6 bases; unmatched junction nucleotides: 6. Germline CDR1 MGHDK, CDR2 SYGVNS. The CDR3 is 13 residues long.

CDR3 coding DNA: TGTGCCAGCAGTGTTGTTAAGGGGATTAACACTGAAGCTTTCTTT. Protein sequence: CASSVVKGINTEAFF. The chain has TRBV28 and TRBJ1-1, with a tentative D call TRBD1 (5 bases). The V gene's germline CDR1 is MDHEN and CDR2 SYDVKM. Trimming took 5 bases from V and 2 from J, leaving 15 bases between them. The CDR3 loop spans 15 amino acids.

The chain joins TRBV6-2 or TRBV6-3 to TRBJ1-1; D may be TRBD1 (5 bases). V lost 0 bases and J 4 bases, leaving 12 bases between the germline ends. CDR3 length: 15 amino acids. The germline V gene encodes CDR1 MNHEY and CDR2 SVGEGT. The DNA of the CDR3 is TGTGCCAGCAGTTACTCGGCCACGGGGGGCACTGAAGCTTTCTTT. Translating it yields CASSYSATGGTEAFF.

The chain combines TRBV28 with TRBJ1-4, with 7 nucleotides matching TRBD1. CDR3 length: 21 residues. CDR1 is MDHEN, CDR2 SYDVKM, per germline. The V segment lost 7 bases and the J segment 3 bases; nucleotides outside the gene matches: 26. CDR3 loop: CASTVNPRQGASGSANEKLFF. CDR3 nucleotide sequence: TGTGCCAGCACCGTAAATCCACGACAGGGTGCGTCAGGGTCGGCTAATGAAAAACTGTTTTTT.

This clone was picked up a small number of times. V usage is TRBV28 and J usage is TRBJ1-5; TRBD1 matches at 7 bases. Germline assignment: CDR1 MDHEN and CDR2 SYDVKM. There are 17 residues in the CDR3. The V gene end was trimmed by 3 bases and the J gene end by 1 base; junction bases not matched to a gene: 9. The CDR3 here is CASSFTGVSWSNQPQHF. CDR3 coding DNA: TGTGCCAGCAGTTTTACAGGGGTCTCCTGGAGCAATCAGCCCCAGCATTTT. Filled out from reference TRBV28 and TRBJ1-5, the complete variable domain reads DVKVTQSSRYLVKRTGEKVFLECVQDMDHENMFWYRQDPGLGLRLIYFSYDVKMKEKGDIPEGYSVSREKKERFSLILESASTNQTSMYLCASSFTGVSWSNQPQHFGDGTRLSIL.

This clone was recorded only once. In DNA, the CDR3 is TGCGCCAGCAGCCAAGAGGGCAGGGGCGACACTGAAGCTTTCTTT. Amino acids: CASSQEGRGDTEAFF. The chain couples TRBV4-3 to TRBJ1-1; TRBD1 might be the D (6 bases). CDR1 and CDR2 from the germline V gene are LGHNA and YSLEER. The CDR3 consists of 15 residues. The V gene lost 0 bases and the J gene lost 3 bases, with 11 bases spanning the gap.

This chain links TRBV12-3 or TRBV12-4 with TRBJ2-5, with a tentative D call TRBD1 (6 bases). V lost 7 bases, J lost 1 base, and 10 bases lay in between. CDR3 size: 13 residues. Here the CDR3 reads CASNTGIQETQYF. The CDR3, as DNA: TGTGCCAGCAACACAGGGATCCAAGAGACCCAGTACTTC.

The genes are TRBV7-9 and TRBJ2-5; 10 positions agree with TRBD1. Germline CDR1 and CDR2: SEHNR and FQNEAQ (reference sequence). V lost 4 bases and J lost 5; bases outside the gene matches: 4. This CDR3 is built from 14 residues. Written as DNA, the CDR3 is TGTGCCAGCAGCTGGACAGGGGGTGGGGAGACCCAGTACTTC. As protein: CASSWTGGGETQYF.

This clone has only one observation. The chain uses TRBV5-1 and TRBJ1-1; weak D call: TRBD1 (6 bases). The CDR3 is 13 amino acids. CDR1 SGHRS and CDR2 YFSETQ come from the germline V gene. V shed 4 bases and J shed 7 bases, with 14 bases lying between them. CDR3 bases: TGCGCCAGCAGCCCCACCGGACAGTTTGAAGCTTTCTTT. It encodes CASSPTGQFEAFF.

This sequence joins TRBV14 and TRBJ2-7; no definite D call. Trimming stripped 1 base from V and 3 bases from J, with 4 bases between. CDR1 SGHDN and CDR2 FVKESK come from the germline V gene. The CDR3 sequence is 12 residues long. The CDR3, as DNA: TGTGCCAGCAGCCAAGGAGACTACGAGCAGTACTTC. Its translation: CASSQGDYEQYF.

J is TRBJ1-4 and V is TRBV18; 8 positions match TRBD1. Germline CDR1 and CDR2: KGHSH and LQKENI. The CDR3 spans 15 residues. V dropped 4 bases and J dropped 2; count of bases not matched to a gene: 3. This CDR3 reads CASSLRTGTNEKLFF. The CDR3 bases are TGTGCCAGCTCACTACGGACAGGGACTAATGAAAAACTGTTTTTT.

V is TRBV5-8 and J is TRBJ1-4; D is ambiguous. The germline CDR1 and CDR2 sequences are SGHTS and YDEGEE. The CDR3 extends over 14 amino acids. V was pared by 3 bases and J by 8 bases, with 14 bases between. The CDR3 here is CASSSRSRGEKLFF. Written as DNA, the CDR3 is TGTGCCAGCAGCTCAAGGTCCCGAGGGGAAAAACTGTTTTTT.

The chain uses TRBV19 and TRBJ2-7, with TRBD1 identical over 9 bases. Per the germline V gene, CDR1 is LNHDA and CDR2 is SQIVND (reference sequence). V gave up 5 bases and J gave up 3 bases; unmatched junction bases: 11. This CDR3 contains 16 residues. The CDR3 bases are TGTGCCAGTAGTCAGACTCCCGGGACAGGGTTCTACGAGCAGTACTTC. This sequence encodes CASSQTPGTGFYEQYF.

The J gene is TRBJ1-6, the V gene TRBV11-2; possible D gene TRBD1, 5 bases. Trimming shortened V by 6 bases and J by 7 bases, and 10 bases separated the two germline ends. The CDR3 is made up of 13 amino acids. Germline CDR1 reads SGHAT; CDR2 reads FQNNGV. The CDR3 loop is CASSPGKNSPLHF. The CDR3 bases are TGTGCCAGCAGTCCAGGGAAAAATTCACCCCTCCACTTT.

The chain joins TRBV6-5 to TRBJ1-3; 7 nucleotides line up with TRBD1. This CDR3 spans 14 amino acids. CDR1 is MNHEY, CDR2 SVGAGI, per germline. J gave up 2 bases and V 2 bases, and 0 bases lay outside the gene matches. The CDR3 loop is CASSYGTAGNTIYF. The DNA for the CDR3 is TGTGCCAGCAGTTACGGGACAGCTGGAAACACCATATATTTT.

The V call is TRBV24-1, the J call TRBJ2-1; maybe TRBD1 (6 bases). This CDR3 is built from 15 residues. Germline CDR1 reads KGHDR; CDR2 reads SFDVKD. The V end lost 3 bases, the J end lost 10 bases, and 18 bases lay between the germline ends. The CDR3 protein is CATSDPTWDGQEQFF. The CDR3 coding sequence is TGTGCCACCAGTGATCCGACGTGGGATGGACAGGAGCAGTTCTTC.

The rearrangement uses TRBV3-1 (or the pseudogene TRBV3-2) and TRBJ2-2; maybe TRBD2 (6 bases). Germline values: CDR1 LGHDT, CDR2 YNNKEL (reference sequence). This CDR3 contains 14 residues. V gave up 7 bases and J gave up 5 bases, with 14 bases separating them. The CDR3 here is CASNPGDLTGELFF. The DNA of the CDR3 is TGTGCCAGCAACCCGGGAGACCTAACCGGGGAGCTGTTTTTT.

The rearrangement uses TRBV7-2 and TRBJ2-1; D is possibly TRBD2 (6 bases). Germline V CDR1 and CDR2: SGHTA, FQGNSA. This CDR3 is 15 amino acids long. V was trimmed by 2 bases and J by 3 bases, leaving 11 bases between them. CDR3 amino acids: CASSLRSGDYNEQFF. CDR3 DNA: TGTGCCAGCAGCTTACGTAGCGGAGACTACAATGAGCAGTTCTTC. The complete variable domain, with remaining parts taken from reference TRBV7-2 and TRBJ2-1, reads GAGVSQSPSNKVTEKGKDVELRCDPISGHTALYWYRQSLGQGLEFLIYFQGNSAPDKSGLPSDRFSAERTGGSVSTLTIQRTQQEDSAVYLCASSLRSGDYNEQFFGPGTRLTVL.

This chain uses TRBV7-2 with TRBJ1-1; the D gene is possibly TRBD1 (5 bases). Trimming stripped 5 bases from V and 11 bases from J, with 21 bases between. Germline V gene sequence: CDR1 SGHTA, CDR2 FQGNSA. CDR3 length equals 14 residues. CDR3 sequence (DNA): TGTGCCAGCAGCCTGCATCCAGGGAAAATTGAGGCTTTCTTT. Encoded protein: CASSLHPGKIEAFF.

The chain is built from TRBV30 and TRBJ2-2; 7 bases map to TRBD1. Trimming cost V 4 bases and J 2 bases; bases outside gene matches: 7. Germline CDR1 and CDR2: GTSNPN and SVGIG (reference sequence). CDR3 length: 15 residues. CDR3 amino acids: CAWKNRGVNTGELFF. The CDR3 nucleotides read TGTGCCTGGAAGAACAGGGGCGTAAACACCGGGGAGCTGTTTTTT.

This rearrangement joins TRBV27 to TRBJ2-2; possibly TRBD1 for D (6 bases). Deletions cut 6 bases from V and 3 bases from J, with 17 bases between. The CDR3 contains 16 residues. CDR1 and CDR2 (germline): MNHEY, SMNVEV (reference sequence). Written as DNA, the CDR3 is TGTGCCAGCAGAGGACAGTTGGGCTTTCACACCGGGGAGCTGTTTTTT. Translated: CASRGQLGFHTGELFF.

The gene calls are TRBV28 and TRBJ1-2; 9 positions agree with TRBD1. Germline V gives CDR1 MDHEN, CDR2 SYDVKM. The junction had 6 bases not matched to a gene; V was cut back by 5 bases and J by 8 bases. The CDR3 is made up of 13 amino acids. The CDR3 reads CASSTWTGAGYTF. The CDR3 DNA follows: TGTGCCAGCAGTACGTGGACAGGGGCGGGCTACACCTTC.

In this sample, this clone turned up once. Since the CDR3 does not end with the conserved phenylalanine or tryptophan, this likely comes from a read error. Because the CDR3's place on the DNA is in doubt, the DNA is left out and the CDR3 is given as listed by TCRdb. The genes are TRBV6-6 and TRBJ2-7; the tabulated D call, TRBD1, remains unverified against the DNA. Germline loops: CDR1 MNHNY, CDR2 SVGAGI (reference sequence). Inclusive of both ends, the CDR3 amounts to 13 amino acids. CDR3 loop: CASSYSKAGGLTI.

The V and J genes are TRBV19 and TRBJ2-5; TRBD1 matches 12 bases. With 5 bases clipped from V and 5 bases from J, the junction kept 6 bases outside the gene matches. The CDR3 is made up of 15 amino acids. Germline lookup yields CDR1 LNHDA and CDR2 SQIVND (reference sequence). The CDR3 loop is CASSGTGGPGETQYF. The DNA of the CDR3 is TGTGCCAGTAGTGGGACAGGGGGCCCCGGGGAGACCCAGTACTTC.

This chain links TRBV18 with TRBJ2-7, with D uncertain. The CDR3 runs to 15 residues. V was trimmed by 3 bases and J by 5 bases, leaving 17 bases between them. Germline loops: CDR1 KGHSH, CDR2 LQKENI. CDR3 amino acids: CASSPMTQPRDEQYF. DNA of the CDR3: TGTGCCAGCTCACCGATGACCCAACCTCGGGACGAGCAGTACTTC.

Written as DNA, the CDR3 is TGTGCCAGCGGCCGAGGAAGAGGTGCTCTCTCTGGGGCCAACGTCCTGACTTTC. It codes for CASGRGRGALSGANVLTF. This sequence joins TRBV27 and TRBJ2-6; no clear D gene. Germline CDR1 MNHEY, CDR2 SMNVEV (reference sequence). This CDR3 spans 18 amino acids. V was clipped by 8 bases and J by 0 bases, with 20 bases between them. Full variable domain (outside the CDR3, taken from reference TRBV27 and TRBJ2-6): EAQVTQNPRYLITVTGKKLTVTCSQNMNHEYMSWYRQDPGLGLRQIYYSMNVEVTDKGDVPEGYKVSRKEKRNFPLILESPSPNQTSLYFCASGRGRGALSGANVLTFGAGSRLTVL.

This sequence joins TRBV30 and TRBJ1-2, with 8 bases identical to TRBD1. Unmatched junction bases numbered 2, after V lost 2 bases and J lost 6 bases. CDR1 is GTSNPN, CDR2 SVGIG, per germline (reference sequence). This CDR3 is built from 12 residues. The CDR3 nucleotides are TGTGCCTGGAGTCCGACAGGGGATGGCTACACCTTC. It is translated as CAWSPTGDGYTF.

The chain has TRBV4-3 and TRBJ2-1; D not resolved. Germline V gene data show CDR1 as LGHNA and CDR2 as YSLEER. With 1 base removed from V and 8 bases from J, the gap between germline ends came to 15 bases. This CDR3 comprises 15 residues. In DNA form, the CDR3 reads TGCGCCAGCAGCCAAGGGGCAGCCGGATTCGATGAGCAGTTCTTC. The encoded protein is CASSQGAAGFDEQFF.

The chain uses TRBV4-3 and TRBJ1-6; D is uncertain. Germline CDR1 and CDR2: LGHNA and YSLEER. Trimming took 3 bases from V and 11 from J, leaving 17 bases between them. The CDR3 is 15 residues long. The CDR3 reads CASSQTTGGPAPLHF. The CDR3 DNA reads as TGCGCCAGCAGCCAGACAACTGGAGGGCCCGCACCCCTCCACTTT.